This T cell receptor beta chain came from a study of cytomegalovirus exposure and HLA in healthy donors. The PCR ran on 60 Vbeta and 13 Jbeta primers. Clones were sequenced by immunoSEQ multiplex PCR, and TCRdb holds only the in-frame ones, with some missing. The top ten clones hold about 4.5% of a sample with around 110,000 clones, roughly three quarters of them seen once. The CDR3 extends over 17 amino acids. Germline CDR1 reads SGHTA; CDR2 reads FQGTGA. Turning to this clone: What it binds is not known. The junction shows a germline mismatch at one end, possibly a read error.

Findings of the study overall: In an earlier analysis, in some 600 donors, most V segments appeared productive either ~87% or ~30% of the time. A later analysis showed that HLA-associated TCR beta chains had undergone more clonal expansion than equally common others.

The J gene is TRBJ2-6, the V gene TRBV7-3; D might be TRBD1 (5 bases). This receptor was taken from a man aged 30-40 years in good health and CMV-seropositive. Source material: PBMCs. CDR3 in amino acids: CASSLTSAASGANGLTF. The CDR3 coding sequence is TGTGCCAGCAGCTTAACGTCGGCAGCCTCTGGGGCCAACGGCCTGACTTTC.